This passage covers 9 T cell receptor beta chains from one sample sequenced in a study of blood T cell repertoires in COVID-19. Generated by immunoSEQ multiplex PCR, the TCRdb table keeps only in-frame clones and is missing some. The table has about 150,000 clones, around 85% seen once. The sample taken for sequencing was peripheral blood. Receptors were obtained from a man between 65 and 79 years old with acute or convalescent COVID-19.

The CDR3 sequence is CASSTPTGGGEQFF. DNA of the CDR3: TGTGCCAGTAGTACCCCGACAGGGGGAGGTGAGCAGTTCTTC. The chain couples TRBV19 to TRBJ2-1, with 9 bases matching TRBD1. The CDR3 is made up of 14 amino acids. Germline V gives CDR1 LNHDA, CDR2 SQIVND (reference sequence). Unmatched junction bases numbered 7, after V lost 4 bases and J lost 9 bases.

This rearrangement joins TRBV7-9 to TRBJ1-1; D not resolved. This CDR3 is 13 amino acids long. V was shortened by 5 bases and J by 4 bases, with 11 bases between the two germline ends. Per germline, CDR1 SEHNR and CDR2 FQNEAQ (reference sequence). The CDR3 region has the DNA TGTGCCAGCAGCCAGATCGCGGGCACTGAAGCTTTCTTT. Translating it yields CASSQIAGTEAFF.

The V call is TRBV10-3, the J call TRBJ1-1, with TRBD1 matching 8 bases. V shed 5 bases, J shed 2 bases, and the junction held 1 base outside the gene matches. This CDR3 has 13 residues. Germline V CDR1 and CDR2: ENHRY, SYGVKD. The CDR3 here is CAISTGGNTEAFF. CDR3 DNA sequence: TGTGCCATCAGTACAGGGGGTAACACTGAAGCTTTCTTT.

This clone was detected once. This chain links TRBV5-1 with TRBJ2-7; D perhaps matches TRBD1 (5 bases). The CDR3 consists of 13 residues. The germline gives CDR1 SGHRS, CDR2 YFSETQ. With 3 bases removed from V and 0 bases from J, the gap between germline ends came to 7 bases. CDR3 protein: CASSSDNSYEQYF. The DNA of the CDR3 is TGCGCCAGCAGCTCGGACAACTCCTACGAGCAGTACTTC.

The chain is built from TRBV5-4 and TRBJ2-5, with 13 bases matching TRBD2. The CDR3 contains 16 residues. Per germline, CDR1 SGHNT and CDR2 YYREEE (reference sequence). The V segment lost 4 bases and the J segment 0 bases; nucleotides outside the gene matches: 3. The CDR3: CASSLGLAGYQETQYF. The CDR3 nucleotides are TGTGCCAGCAGCCTGGGACTAGCGGGGTACCAAGAGACCCAGTACTTC.

This chain's CDR3 is CASSVEGQGFYEQYF. The CDR3 DNA reads as TGTGCCAGCAGCGTAGAGGGACAGGGGTTTTACGAGCAGTACTTC. J is TRBJ2-7 and V is TRBV9; 10 bases map to TRBD1. Germline trimming cut 0 bases from V and 4 bases from J; bases unmatched to any gene: 4. The CDR3 sequence is 15 residues long. Germline CDR1 is SGDLS and CDR2 is YYNGEE.

This sequence joins TRBV4-3 and TRBJ2-7, with unresolved D. This CDR3 comprises 15 residues. CDR1 and CDR2 from the germline V gene are LGHNA and YSLEER. V was trimmed by 1 base and J by 0 bases, leaving 10 bases between them. The CDR3 here is CASSQGLSSSYEQYF. CDR3 coding DNA: TGCGCCAGCAGCCAAGGACTGTCGAGCTCCTACGAGCAGTACTTC.

V and J are TRBV27 and TRBJ1-1, with TRBD1 identical over 9 bases. This CDR3 spans 15 amino acids. The V and J ends lost 5 bases and 3 bases, in that order; junction bases with no gene match: 7. The germline V gene has CDR1 MNHEY and CDR2 SMNVEV (reference sequence). The CDR3: CASSTGTGWDTEAFF. CDR3 sequence (DNA): TGTGCCAGCAGTACAGGGACAGGGTGGGACACTGAAGCTTTCTTT.

The J gene is TRBJ1-5, the V gene TRBV28; 7 nucleotides match TRBD1. The length of the CDR3 is 16 residues. J was trimmed by 0 bases and V by 6 bases; bases with no gene match: 8. The germline V gene has CDR1 MDHEN and CDR2 SYDVKM. CDR3 amino acids: CASRTGSSFSNQPQHF. Written as DNA, the CDR3 is TGTGCCAGCAGGACAGGGTCGTCCTTTAGCAATCAGCCCCAGCATTTT.